What follows are 5 T cell receptor beta chains derived from one specimen sequenced in a study of T cells after yellow fever vaccination. A single record per CDR3 protein comes from TCRdb applying MiXCR to the 5' RACE reads. The sample has approximately 510,000 distinct CDR3 sequences, about a fifth seen once. The sample here was PBMCs, taken 20 to 25 days after the first yellow fever vaccination. The receptors here all came from a man in his late teens or twenties who received the YFV17D yellow fever vaccine.

This clonotype was counted only a few times. The V and J genes are TRBV7-2 and TRBJ1-4, with D hard to call. CDR1 SGHTA and CDR2 FQGNSA come from the germline V gene. V was clipped by 2 bases and J by 4 bases, with 8 bases between them. The CDR3 has 14 residues. The CDR3 spells CASSLSDLNEKLFF. The CDR3 DNA follows: TGTGCCAGCAGCTTATCAGACCTTAATGAAAAACTGTTTTTT.

The chain carries TRBV12-3 or TRBV12-4 and TRBJ1-4; D unresolved. The CDR3 is 13 amino acids. Trimming cost V 10 bases and J 7 bases, with 16 bases left between them. CDR3 coding DNA: TGTGCCACCTCGGTAGAGGCGGGTGAAAAACTGTTTTTT. It translates to CATSVEAGEKLFF.

This clonotype turned up a few times. V usage is TRBV20-1 and J usage is TRBJ1-3; D is ambiguous. Germline values: CDR1 DFQATT, CDR2 SNEGSKA (reference sequence). The V and J ends lost 5 bases and 0 bases respectively, with 8 bases between them. The CDR3 is 13 amino acids. The CDR3 nucleotides read TGCAGTGCTCCGGGCAACTCTGGAAACACCATATATTTT. Amino acids: CSAPGNSGNTIYF.

This clonotype occurred a few times. This chain uses TRBV5-6 with TRBJ2-7; 7 bases fit TRBD1. Germline CDR1 is SGHDT and CDR2 is YYEEEE. With V trimmed by 4 bases and J by 5 bases, 6 bases remained unmatched. The CDR3 has 13 amino acids. CDR3 nucleotide sequence: TGTGCCAGCAGCCTGTTAGACAGGGACGAGCAGTACGTC. Its translation: CASSLLDRDEQYV.

There are a few counts of this clonotype. V and J are TRBV12-3 or TRBV12-4 and TRBJ1-1, with 8 nucleotides matching TRBD1. The J segment lost 11 bases and the V segment lost 7 bases, leaving 9 bases of the junction unmatched. The length of the CDR3 is 12 residues. CDR3 in amino acids: CASNFDRGSAFF. For the CDR3, the DNA is TGTGCCAGCAATTTCGACAGGGGTTCGGCTTTCTTT.